This T cell receptor beta chain was sequenced in a study of shared T cell receptors in the human thymus. The V segment lost 0 bases and the J segment 5 bases; nucleotides outside the gene matches: 8. Germline V lookup: CDR1 SGDLS, CDR2 YYNGEE. CDR3 length equals 17 residues. The table came from immunoSEQ multiplex PCR; TCRdb's copy has only in-frame clones and leaves some out. The table shows just under 550,000 clones, with around 82% occurring only once. This same sample was also taken into another study, of human thymus T cells. That source reports: Thymus tissue was removed during corrective cardiac surgery. A high degree of thymic repertoire overlap among unrelated individuals was reported in related research.

The clonotype comes from a boy in the first two years of life with a congenital heart defect. The chain couples TRBV9 to TRBJ2-5; 12 bases line up with TRBD2. Sequenced sample: thymocytes. In nucleotides, the CDR3 is TGTGCCAGCAGCGTAGCTTGTGGACTAGCGGGATCGGAGACCCAGTACTTC. Amino acid sequence: CASSVACGLAGSETQYF. Variable domain in full (rest from reference TRBV9 and TRBJ2-5): DSGVTQTPKHLITATGQRVTLRCSPRSGDLSVYWYQQSLDQGLQFLIQYYNGEERAKGNILERFSAQQFPDLHSELNLSSLELGDSALYFCASSVACGLAGSETQYFGPGTRLLVL.